This T cell receptor (beta chain) was obtained from a study of blood T cell repertoires in COVID-19. For the study at large: T cells, B-cell-depleted T cells, or PBMCs supplied cDNA or gDNA.

The method was immunoSEQ multiplex PCR; TCRdb's version includes in-frame clones alone and lacks a portion of them. Of around 170,000 clones listed, approximately 79% are singletons. The V end was cut by 4 bases, the J end by 2 bases, with 12 bases between. Germline CDR1 is KGHSY and CDR2 is FQNENV. CDR3 length: 14 amino acids. The TCR was taken from a woman of 80 years or more with acute or convalescent COVID-19. The sequencing input was peripheral blood. This chain links TRBV16 with TRBJ2-7; possibly TRBD1 for D (5 bases). The CDR3: CASSPGAGTYEQYF. CDR3 in DNA: TGTGCCAGCAGCCCTGGGGCAGGGACCTACGAGCAGTACTTC.